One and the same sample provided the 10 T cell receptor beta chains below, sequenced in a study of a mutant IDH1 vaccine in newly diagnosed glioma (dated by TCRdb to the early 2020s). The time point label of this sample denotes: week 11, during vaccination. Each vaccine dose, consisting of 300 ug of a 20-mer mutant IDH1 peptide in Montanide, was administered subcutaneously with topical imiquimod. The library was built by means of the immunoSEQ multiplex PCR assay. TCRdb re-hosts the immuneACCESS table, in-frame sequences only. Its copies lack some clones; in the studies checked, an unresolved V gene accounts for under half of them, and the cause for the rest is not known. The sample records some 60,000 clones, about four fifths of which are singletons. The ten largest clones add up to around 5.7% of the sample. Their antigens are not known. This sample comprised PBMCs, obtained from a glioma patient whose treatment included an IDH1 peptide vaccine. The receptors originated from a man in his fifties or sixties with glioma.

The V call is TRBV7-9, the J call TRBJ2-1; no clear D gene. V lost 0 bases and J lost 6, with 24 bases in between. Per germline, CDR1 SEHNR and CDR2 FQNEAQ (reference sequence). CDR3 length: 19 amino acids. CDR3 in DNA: TGTGCCAGCAGCTTAGCGCTTCGGACGGGCCACCAAGAAGGCAATGAGCAGTTCTTC. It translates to CASSLALRTGHQEGNEQFF. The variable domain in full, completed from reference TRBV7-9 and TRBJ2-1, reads DTGVSQNPRHKITKRGQNVTFRCDPISEHNRLYWYRQTLGQGPEFLTYFQNEAQLEKSRLLSDRFSAERPKGSFSTLEIQRTEQGDSAMYLCASSLALRTGHQEGNEQFFGPGTRLTVL.

The CDR3, as DNA: TGTGCCAGCAGTGATTATTTCGGAGACAATGAGCAGTTCTTC. It translates to CASSDYFGDNEQFF. The chain links TRBV2 to TRBJ2-1; D is ambiguous. The germline V gene encodes CDR1 SNHLY and CDR2 FYNNEI. The CDR3 is 14 amino acids. With 3 bases removed from V and 5 bases from J, the gap between germline ends came to 11 bases.

The CDR3 sequence: CASASLELAGRVEQYF. In nucleotides, the CDR3 is TGTGCCAGCGCCTCGCTCGAACTAGCGGGACGTGTCGAGCAGTACTTC. The V gene is TRBV4-2, the J gene TRBJ2-7; 10 nucleotides line up with TRBD2. Germline V CDR1 and CDR2: LGHNA, YNFKEQ. The V segment lost 8 bases and the J segment 6 bases; nucleotides outside the gene matches: 16. This CDR3 is 16 amino acids long.

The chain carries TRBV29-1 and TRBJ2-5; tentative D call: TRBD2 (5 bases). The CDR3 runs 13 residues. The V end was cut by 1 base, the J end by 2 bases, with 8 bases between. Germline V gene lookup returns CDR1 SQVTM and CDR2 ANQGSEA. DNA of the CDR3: TGCAGCGTTGAAGTAACGGGGCAAGAGACCCAGTACTTC. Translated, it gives CSVEVTGQETQYF.

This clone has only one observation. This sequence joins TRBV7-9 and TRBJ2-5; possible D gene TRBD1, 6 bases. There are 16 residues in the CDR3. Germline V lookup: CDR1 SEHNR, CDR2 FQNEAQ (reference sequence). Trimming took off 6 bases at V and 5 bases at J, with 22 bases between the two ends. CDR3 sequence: CASSLGRTALGETQYF. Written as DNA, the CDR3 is TGTGCCAGCAGTTTGGGGCGGACAGCCCTAGGGGAGACCCAGTACTTC.

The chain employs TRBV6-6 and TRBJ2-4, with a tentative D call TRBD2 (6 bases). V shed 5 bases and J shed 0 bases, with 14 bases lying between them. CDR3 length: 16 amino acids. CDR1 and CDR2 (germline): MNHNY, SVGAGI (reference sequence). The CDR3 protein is CASSRGTDIAKNIQYF. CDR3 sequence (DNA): TGTGCCAGCAGTCGCGGGACGGATATAGCCAAAAACATTCAGTACTTC.

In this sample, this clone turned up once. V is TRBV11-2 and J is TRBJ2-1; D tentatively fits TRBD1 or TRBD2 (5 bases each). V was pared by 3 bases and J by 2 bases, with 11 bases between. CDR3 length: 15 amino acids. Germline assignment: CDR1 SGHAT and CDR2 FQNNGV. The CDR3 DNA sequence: TGTGCCAGCAGCTTTGGGACCACTCCCTACAATGAGCAGTTCTTC. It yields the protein CASSFGTTPYNEQFF.

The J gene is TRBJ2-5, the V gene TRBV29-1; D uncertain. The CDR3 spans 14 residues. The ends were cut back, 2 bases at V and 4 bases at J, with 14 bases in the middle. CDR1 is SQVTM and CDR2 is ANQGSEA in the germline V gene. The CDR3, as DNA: TGCAGCGTTGAATTCCGTACCGCGAGAGAGACCCAGTACTTC. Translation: CSVEFRTARETQYF.

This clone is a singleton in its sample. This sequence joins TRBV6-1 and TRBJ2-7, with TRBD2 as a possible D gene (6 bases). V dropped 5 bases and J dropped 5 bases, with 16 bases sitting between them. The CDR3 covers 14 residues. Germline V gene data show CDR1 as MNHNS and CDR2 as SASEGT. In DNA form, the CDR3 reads TGTGCCAGCAGTCTCATTAGACTAGGCGACGAGCAGTACTTC. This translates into CASSLIRLGDEQYF.

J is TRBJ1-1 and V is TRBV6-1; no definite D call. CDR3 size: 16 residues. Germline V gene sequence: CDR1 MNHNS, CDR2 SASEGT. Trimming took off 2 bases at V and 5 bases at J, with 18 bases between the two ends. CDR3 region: CASSEYPAVKMTEAFF. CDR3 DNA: TGTGCCAGCAGTGAATATCCCGCGGTGAAGATGACTGAAGCTTTCTTT.